Reported below is one T cell receptor (beta chain). The sample comes from a study of shared clonotypes between healthy human individuals. CDR3 length: 15 amino acids. Between the trimmed V and J ends, which lost 4 bases and 1 base, there was a span of 10 bases. CDR1 is SNHLY and CDR2 is FYNNEI in the germline V gene. DNA at around 200 ng, approximately 30,000 T cell genomes, went into sorted-subset replicate PCRs. The table came from immunoSEQ multiplex PCR; TCRdb's copy has only in-frame clones and leaves some out. The sample consists of under 1,900,000 clones, approximately 98.5% of them appearing once.

The gene calls are TRBV2 and TRBJ1-4; D is uncertain. This sequence originates from a man between 25 and 39 years old in good health. Sequencing input: naive CD4+ T cells sorted from blood. Subset noted: CD45RA+ positively selected. In DNA form, the CDR3 reads TGTGCCAGCAGTGGATGGGTGGAAACTAATGAAAAACTGTTTTTT. This codes for CASSGWVETNEKLFF.